The entry below gives a single TCR beta chain sequence along with its context. Researchers prepared the TCRbeta library using unique molecular identifiers, the study reports. TCRdb independently ran MiXCR on the PCR reads; one entry per CDR3 protein. The data show roughly 200,000 distinct CDR3 sequences, approximately 8% seen once. The CDR3 consists of 20 residues. The junction had 20 bases not matched to a gene; V was cut back by 5 bases and J by 2 bases. CDR1 and CDR2 (germline): LGHDT, YNNKEL (reference sequence). This entry comes from a study of T-cell reconstitution after alpha-beta-depleted transplantation in children.

The chain is built from TRBV3-1 and TRBJ2-1; 8 positions match TRBD2. The source of this sequence is a male patient aged 2 to 10 who had a stem cell transplant for acute myeloid leukemia, so the T cells may come from the graft donor. The material was PBMCs, mostly from graft donor cells, obtained 360 days after TCRalphabeta/CD19-depleted stem cell transplant. This CDR3 is CASSGGFGSGGPIPYNEQFF. Written as DNA, the CDR3 is TGTGCCAGCAGCGGCGGTTTCGGGAGCGGGGGTCCGATTCCCTACAATGAGCAGTTCTTC.